A selection of T cell receptor beta chains follows, all from one sample in a study of Tregs in tolerant kidney transplant recipients. Clones were sequenced by immunoSEQ multiplex PCR, and TCRdb holds only the in-frame ones, with some missing. The table shows 15,000 to 20,000 clones, with around three fifths occurring only once. These receptors' antigens are unknown. Sequenced sample: Tregs from blood cultured with allogeneic cells. The origin of the receptors is a human donor in good health. CDR3s include the opening cysteine and the closing phenylalanine or tryptophan. D genes are given only for firm matches. The size entry is marked missing in some rows and otherwise reads once, few, many or a size class.

j_call | d_call | clone_size | v_call | cdr3_aa | cdr3_nt
TRBJ1-1 | NA | NA | TRBV18 | CASSLKTTANTEAFF | TGTGCCAGCTCACTAAAGACAACAGCGAACACTGAAGCTTTCTTT
TRBJ1-6 | NA | NA | TRBV27 | CASSLFSGASHSPLHF | TGTGCCAGCAGTTTATTTTCAGGGGCGTCCCATTCACCCCTCCACTTT
TRBJ2-1 | NA | few | TRBV7-8 | CASSLVSWSSYNEQFF | TGTGCCAGCAGCTTAGTTAGTTGGAGCTCCTACAATGAGCAGTTCTTC
TRBJ1-2 | NA | NA | TRBV5-1 | CASSSDSYYGYTF | TGCGCCAGCAGCTCAGACAGCTACTATGGCTACACCTTC
TRBJ2-5 | NA | few | TRBV5-1 | CASSSLLGETQYF | TGCGCCAGCAGCTCCCTCTTGGGGGAGACCCAGTACTTC
TRBJ2-5 | NA | few | TRBV30 | CAWSAGVVLETQYF | TGTGCCTGGAGTGCTGGTGTGGTCTTGGAGACCCAGTACTTC
TRBJ2-7 | TRBD1 | NA | TRBV9 | CASSPDRGRFYEQYF | TGTGCCAGCAGTCCCGACAGGGGGCGGTTCTACGAGCAGTACTTC
TRBJ2-6 | NA | few | TRBV7-9 | CASSFSARSGANVLTF | TGTGCCAGCAGCTTTTCCGCCCGATCTGGGGCCAACGTCCTGACTTTC
TRBJ2-2 | TRBD2 | NA | TRBV30 | CAWRLAGAGELFF | TGTGCCTGGCGGCTAGCGGGAGCCGGGGAGCTGTTTTTT
TRBJ2-7 | TRBD1 | NA | TRBV19 | CASSSPGTGSYEQYF | TGTGCCAGTAGTTCCCCCGGGACAGGGTCCTACGAGCAGTACTTC
TRBJ1-1 | NA | NA | TRBV19 | CASKPLGGKVNTEAFF | TGTGCCAGTAAGCCGCTGGGGGGCAAGGTGAACACTGAAGCTTTCTTT
TRBJ2-5 | NA | NA | TRBV11-2 | CASRRGVQETQYF | TGTGCCAGCCGGCGGGGAGTCCAAGAGACCCAGTACTTC
TRBJ2-2 | NA | NA | TRBV30 | CAWSVNLNTGELFF | TGTGCCTGGAGTGTAAACCTGAACACCGGGGAGCTGTTTTTT
TRBJ2-7 | NA | NA | TRBV6-1 | CASSTVGTGKQYF | TGTGCCAGCAGTACCGTGGGTACAGGGAAGCAGTACTTC
TRBJ1-4 | NA | NA | TRBV5-8 | CASSLTGLFGKLFF | TGTGCCAGCAGCTTGACGGGCCTTTTCGGAAAACTGTTTTTT
TRBJ2-1 | NA | NA | TRBV5-1 | CASSLDPASSYNEQFF | TGCGCCAGCAGCTTGGATCCCGCGAGCTCCTACAATGAGCAGTTCTTC